This T cell receptor (beta chain) was identified during a study of CD8+ T cells in alopecia areata. Across the whole study: Those treated were given oral tofacitinib at 5 to 10 mg twice daily. Findings of the study overall: Compared with normal scalp, lesional scalp had higher clonality and more expanded CD8+ clones.

This clone was seen a single time. What it binds is not known. Germline CDR1 reads SGHTA; CDR2 reads FQGNSA. The CDR3 contains 15 residues. With 5 bases clipped from V and 3 bases from J, the junction kept 9 bases outside the gene matches. RNA extraction and reverse transcription yielded cDNA as sequencing template. Here immunoSEQ multiplex PCR was the method, and the copy in TCRdb shows in-frame clones only, minus some. This repertoire shows fewer than 200,000 clones, just under 60% found once; its top ten account for roughly 15%. Peripheral blood and lesional scalp punch biopsies were taken from alopecia areata patients.

V and J are TRBV7-2 and TRBJ2-7; the match to TRBD1 covers 8 bases. This TCR came from a human donor with alopecia areata. This material consisted of CD4+ T cells sorted from blood, taken at week 0. This chain's CDR3 is CASSTGQGAVYEQYF. The CDR3 bases are TGTGCCAGCAGCACCGGACAGGGAGCCGTCTACGAGCAGTACTTC.